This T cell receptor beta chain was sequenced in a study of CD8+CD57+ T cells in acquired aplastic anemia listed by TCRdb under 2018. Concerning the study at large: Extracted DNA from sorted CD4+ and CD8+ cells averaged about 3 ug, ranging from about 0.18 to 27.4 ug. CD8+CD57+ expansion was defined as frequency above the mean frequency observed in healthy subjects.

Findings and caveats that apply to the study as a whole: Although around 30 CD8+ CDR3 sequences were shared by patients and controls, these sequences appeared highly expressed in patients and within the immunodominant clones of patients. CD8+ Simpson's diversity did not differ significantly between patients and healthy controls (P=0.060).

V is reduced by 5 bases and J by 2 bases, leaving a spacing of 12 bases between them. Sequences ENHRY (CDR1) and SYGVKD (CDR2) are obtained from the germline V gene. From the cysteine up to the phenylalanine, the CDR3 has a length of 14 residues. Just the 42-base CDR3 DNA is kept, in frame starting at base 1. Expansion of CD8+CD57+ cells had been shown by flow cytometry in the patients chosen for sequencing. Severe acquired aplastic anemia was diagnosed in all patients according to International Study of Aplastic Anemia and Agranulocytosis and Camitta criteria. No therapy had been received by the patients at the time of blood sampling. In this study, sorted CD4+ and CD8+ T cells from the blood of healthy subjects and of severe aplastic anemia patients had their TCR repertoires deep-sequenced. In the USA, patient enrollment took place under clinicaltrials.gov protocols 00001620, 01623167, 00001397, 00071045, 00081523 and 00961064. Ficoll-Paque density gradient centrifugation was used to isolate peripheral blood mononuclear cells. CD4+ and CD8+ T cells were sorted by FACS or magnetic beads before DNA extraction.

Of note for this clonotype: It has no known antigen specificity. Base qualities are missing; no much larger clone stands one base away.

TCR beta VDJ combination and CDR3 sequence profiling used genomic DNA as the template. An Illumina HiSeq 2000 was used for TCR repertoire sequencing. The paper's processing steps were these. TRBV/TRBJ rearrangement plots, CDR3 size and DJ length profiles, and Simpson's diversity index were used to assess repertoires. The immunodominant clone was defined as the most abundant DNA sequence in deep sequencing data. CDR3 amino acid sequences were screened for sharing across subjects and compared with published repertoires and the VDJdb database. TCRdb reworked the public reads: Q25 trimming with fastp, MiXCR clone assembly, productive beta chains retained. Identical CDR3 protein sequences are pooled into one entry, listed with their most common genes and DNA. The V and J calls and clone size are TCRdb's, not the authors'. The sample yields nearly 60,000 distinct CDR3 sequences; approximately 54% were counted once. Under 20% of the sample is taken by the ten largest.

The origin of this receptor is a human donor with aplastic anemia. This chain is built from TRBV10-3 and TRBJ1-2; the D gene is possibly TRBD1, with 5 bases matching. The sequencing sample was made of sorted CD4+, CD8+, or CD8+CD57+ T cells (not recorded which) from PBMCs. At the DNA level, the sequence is TGTGCCATCAGTAGGGACGTTAGGAACTATGGCTACACCTTC. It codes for CAISRDVRNYGYTF.